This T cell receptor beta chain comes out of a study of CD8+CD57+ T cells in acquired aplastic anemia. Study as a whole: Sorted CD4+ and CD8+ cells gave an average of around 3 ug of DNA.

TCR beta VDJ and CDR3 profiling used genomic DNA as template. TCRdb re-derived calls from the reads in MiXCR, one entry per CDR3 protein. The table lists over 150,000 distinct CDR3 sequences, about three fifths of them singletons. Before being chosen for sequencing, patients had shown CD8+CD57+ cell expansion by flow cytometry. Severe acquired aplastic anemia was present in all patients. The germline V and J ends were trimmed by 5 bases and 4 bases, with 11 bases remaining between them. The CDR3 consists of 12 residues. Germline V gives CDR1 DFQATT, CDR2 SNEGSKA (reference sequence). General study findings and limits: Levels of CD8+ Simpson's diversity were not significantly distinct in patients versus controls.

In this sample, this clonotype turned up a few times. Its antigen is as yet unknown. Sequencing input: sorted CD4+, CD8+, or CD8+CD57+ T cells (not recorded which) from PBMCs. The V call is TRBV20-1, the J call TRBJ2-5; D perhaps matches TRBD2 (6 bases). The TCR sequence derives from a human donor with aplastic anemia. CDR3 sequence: CSAGLTGETQYF. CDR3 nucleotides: TGCAGTGCTGGACTAACGGGAGAGACCCAGTACTTC.